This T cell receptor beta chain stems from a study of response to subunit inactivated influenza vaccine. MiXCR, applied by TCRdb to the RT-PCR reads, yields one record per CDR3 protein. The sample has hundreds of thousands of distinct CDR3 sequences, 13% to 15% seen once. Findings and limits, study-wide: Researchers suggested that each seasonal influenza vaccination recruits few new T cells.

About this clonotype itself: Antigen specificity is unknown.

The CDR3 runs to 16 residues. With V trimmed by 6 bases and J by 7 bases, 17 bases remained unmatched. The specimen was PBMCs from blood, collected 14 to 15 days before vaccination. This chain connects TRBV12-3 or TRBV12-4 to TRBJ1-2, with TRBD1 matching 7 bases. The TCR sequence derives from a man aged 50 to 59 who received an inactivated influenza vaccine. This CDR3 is CASRFPRGGTEIGYTF. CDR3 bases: TGTGCCAGCAGATTTCCCCGGGGGGGGACAGAAATTGGCTACACCTTC.